These 13 T cell receptor beta chains were sequenced from one sample in a study of T cells in Graves' hyperthyroidism and ophthalmopathy. The TCR beta CDR3 regions underwent amplification using RNA transcripts as the source. HTBI primers were the set used in a first-round RT-PCR of the TCR CDR3. TCRdb passed the multiplex PCR reads through MiXCR, listing each CDR3 protein once. Seen here are about 300,000 distinct CDR3 sequences, approximately 19% observed once, and the top ten hold about 35%. The sequenced sample consisted of blood. These receptor sequences come from a man in his fifties or sixties with Graves' ophthalmopathy.

The chain couples TRBV30 to TRBJ1-1, with D perhaps matching TRBD1 (6 bases). The CDR3 contains 13 residues. The V gene's germline CDR1 is GTSNPN and CDR2 SVGIG (reference sequence). The germline V and J ends were trimmed by 0 bases and 4 bases, with 9 bases remaining between them. The CDR3 region is CAWSVTGSTEAFF. DNA for the CDR3: TGTGCCTGGAGTGTCACAGGGAGCACTGAAGCTTTCTTT.

The gene calls are TRBV7-2 and TRBJ2-5; 7 bases agree with TRBD2. The junction had 9 bases not matched to a gene; V was cut back by 2 bases and J by 3 bases. The CDR3 covers 16 residues. Per the germline V gene, CDR1 is SGHTA and CDR2 is FQGNSA. The CDR3 sequence is CASSLPRGGAEETQYF. CDR3 bases: TGTGCCAGCAGCTTACCCCGGGGAGGGGCCGAAGAGACCCAGTACTTC.

Only a few counts were recorded for this clonotype. The gene calls are TRBV5-8 and TRBJ2-1; D ambiguous. CDR3 length equals 14 residues. Trimming removed 4 bases from V and 2 bases from J, with 10 bases in between. The germline V gene encodes CDR1 SGHTS and CDR2 YDEGEE. For the CDR3, the DNA is TGTGCCAGCAGCGCTGGACCTACCTACAATGAGCAGTTCTTC. Translation gives CASSAGPTYNEQFF.

This clonotype appeared many times. The V and J genes are TRBV12-3 or TRBV12-4 and TRBJ1-1; D is unresolved. V lost 3 bases to trimming and J lost 7 bases, with 6 bases between them. This CDR3 comprises 11 residues. The CDR3 here is CASSLTHEAFF. CDR3 nucleotide sequence: TGTGCCAGCAGTTTGACACATGAAGCTTTCTTT.

This clonotype was seen repeatedly, ten times or more. This rearrangement joins TRBV2 to TRBJ2-5, with D tentatively TRBD1 or TRBD2 (5 bases each). Germline-derived CDR1 and CDR2 are SNHLY and FYNNEI. Trimming took off 3 bases at V and 5 bases at J, with 13 bases between the two ends. The CDR3 consists of 14 residues. The CDR3 loop reads CASSDPGTRETQYF. The CDR3 DNA sequence: TGTGCCAGCAGTGATCCCGGGACGAGGGAGACCCAGTACTTC.

As regards this clonotype: This clone may be a read error of a much larger clone one base away. The chain combines TRBV28 with TRBJ2-7; no clear D. Germline V gene lookup returns CDR1 MDHEN and CDR2 SYDVKM. Trimming left V 4 bases short and J 9 bases short, with 13 bases between. The CDR3 runs 12 residues. Here the CDR3 reads CASSSRAGGQYF. Written as DNA, the CDR3 is TGTGCCAGCAGTTCTAGGGCCGGCGGGCAGTACTTC.

This clonotype was seen a handful of times. The V and J genes are TRBV19 and TRBJ1-1, with D perhaps matching TRBD1 (5 bases). The CDR3 length is 12 residues. Trimming left V 8 bases short and J 4 bases short, with 11 bases between. Germline lookup yields CDR1 LNHDA and CDR2 SQIVND (reference sequence). The CDR3 loop reads CASRQGGTEAFF. The CDR3 DNA reads as TGTGCCAGTCGCCAGGGAGGCACTGAAGCTTTCTTT.

J is TRBJ2-4 and V is TRBV19; D is ambiguous. Trimming took off 2 bases at V and 6 bases at J, with 23 bases between the two ends. The CDR3 loop spans 18 amino acids. Looked up from germline, CDR1 is LNHDA and CDR2 is SQIVND (reference sequence). CDR3 protein: CASSIRAKGVTQINIQYF. The DNA for the CDR3 is TGTGCCAGTAGTATAAGGGCCAAGGGCGTTACCCAAATAAACATTCAGTACTTC. The full variable domain, rest sourced from reference TRBV19 and TRBJ2-4, is DGGITQSPKYLFRKEGQNVTLSCEQNLNHDAMYWYRQDPGQGLRLIYYSQIVNDFQKGDIAEGYSVSREKKESFPLTVTSAQKNPTAFYLCASSIRAKGVTQINIQYFGAGTRLSVL.

The chain employs TRBV12-3 or TRBV12-4 and TRBJ1-4; possibly TRBD1 for D (6 bases). The V and J ends lost 5 bases and 8 bases respectively, with 18 bases between them. The CDR3 runs 15 residues. This CDR3 reads CASSLMTGFGEKLFF. The CDR3 DNA is TGTGCCAGCAGTCTAATGACAGGTTTCGGGGAAAAACTGTTTTTT.

This clonotype was recorded many times. This chain joins TRBV5-1 and TRBJ1-1; 7 bases match TRBD1. J lost 6 bases, V lost 4 bases, and 9 bases had no gene match. CDR1 and CDR2 from the germline V gene are SGHRS and YFSETQ. This CDR3 region has 14 residues. The CDR3 region is CASSVDRVGAEAFF. The CDR3 DNA reads as TGCGCCAGCAGCGTAGACAGGGTGGGCGCTGAAGCTTTCTTT.

The CDR3 reads CASRSSAQIAGGVRSKETQYF. The CDR3, as DNA: TGTGCCAGTAGATCGTCGGCACAAATAGCGGGAGGGGTTCGATCTAAAGAGACCCAGTACTTC. V is TRBV19 and J is TRBJ2-5, with 11 bases lining up with TRBD2. Germline CDR1 LNHDA, CDR2 SQIVND (reference sequence). This CDR3 is 21 amino acids long. Trimming cost V 6 bases and J 3 bases; bases outside gene matches: 24.

This clonotype was found a few times. The rearrangement joins TRBV12-3 or TRBV12-4 to TRBJ2-2, with a weak D call TRBD1 (6 bases). Trimming removed 6 bases from V and 8 bases from J, with 10 bases in between. This CDR3 spans 12 amino acids. The CDR3 nucleotides read TGTGCCAGCAGGCGACAGGTTGGGGAGCTGTTTTTT. Translation: CASRRQVGELFF.

This clonotype was recorded at least ten times. The genes are TRBV11-1 and TRBJ2-1; 9 bases line up with TRBD2. Germline CDR1 and CDR2: SGHAT and FQDESV (reference sequence). The CDR3 totals 15 residues. Trimming cost V 0 bases and J 11 bases; bases outside gene matches: 8. In nucleotides, the CDR3 is TGTGCCAGCAGCTTAGCGCAAGGGACTAGCTGGAAGCAGTTCTTC. Its protein is CASSLAQGTSWKQFF. The whole variable domain, filled in from reference TRBV11-1 and TRBJ2-1, reads EAEVAQSPRYKITEKSQAVAFWCDPISGHATLYWYRQILGQGPELLVQFQDESVVDDSQLPKDRFSAERLKGVDSTLKIQPAELGDSAMYLCASSLAQGTSWKQFFGPGTRLTVL.